This paragraph reports one T cell receptor beta chain. The data derive from a study of blood T cell repertoires in COVID-19. Trimming at V came to 5 bases and at J to 4 bases, leaving 16 bases not matched to a gene. The CDR3 totals 17 residues. Germline lookup yields CDR1 ENHRY and CDR2 SYGVKD. TCRdb's table, derived via immunoSEQ multiplex PCR, lists solely in-frame clones and lacks some. In the table there are under 150,000 clones, just under 90% of which are singletons. The clonotype was recovered from a woman between 40 and 50 years old with acute or convalescent COVID-19. The V and J genes are TRBV10-3 and TRBJ1-2; TRBD1 agrees at 7 bases. Sequencing was carried out using peripheral blood. The CDR3 region is CAISQPGQRSSGYGYTF. The DNA of the CDR3 is TGTGCCATCAGTCAACCGGGACAGCGCTCTTCGGGCTATGGCTACACCTTC.